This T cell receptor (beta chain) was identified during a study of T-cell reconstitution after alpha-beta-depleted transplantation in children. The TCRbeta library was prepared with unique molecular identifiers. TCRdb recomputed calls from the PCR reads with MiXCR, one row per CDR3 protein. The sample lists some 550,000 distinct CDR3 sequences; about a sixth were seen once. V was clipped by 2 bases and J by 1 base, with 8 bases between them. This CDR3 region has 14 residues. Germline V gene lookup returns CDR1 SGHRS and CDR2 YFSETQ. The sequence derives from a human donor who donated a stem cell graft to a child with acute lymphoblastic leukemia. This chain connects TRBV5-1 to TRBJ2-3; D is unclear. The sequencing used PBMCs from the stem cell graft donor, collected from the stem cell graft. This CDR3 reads CASSLLFGTDTQYF. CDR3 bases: TGCGCCAGCAGCTTACTGTTTGGCACAGATACGCAGTATTTT.